Listed here are 30 T cell receptor beta chains from one sample, sequenced in a study of OX40 agonist ivuxolimab in advanced cancers. The data were produced by immunoSEQ multiplex PCR, yet TCRdb's version contains in-frame clones alone and is incomplete. The data show about 50,000 clones, about 80% seen once. Material: CD4+ or CD8+ T cells sorted from blood, obtained in a trial of the OX40 agonist ivuxolimab. The source is an adult with an advanced solid tumor such as melanoma, head and neck, liver or kidney cancer.

This chain joins TRBV7-8 and TRBJ2-7, with 12 bases that match TRBD2. The V and J ends lost 3 bases and 7 bases, in that order; junction bases with no gene match: 10. The CDR3 has 16 amino acids. In germline, CDR1 is SGHVS, CDR2 FQNEAQ. The CDR3 region is CASSFFGLAGGNEQYF. CDR3 nucleotide sequence: TGTGCCAGCAGCTTCTTCGGGCTAGCGGGAGGGAATGAGCAGTACTTC.

The V and J genes are TRBV5-6 and TRBJ2-5; D ambiguous. V was trimmed by 0 bases and J by 2 bases, leaving 5 bases between them. In germline, CDR1 is SGHDT, CDR2 YYEEEE. The CDR3 loop spans 13 amino acids. This CDR3 is CASSLALQETQYF. The DNA of the CDR3 is TGTGCCAGCAGCTTGGCCCTACAAGAGACCCAGTACTTC.

The chain carries TRBV11-2 and TRBJ1-3; 7 positions match TRBD1. Germline loops: CDR1 SGHAT, CDR2 FQNNGV. There are 17 residues in the CDR3. Trimming cost V 2 bases and J 0 bases; bases outside gene matches: 7. CDR3: CASSLRDRSLSGNTIYF. CDR3 coding DNA: TGTGCCAGCAGCTTAAGGGACAGAAGCCTCTCTGGAAACACCATATATTTT.

The chain has TRBV7-2 and TRBJ1-2; D uncertain. There are 13 residues in the CDR3. With 5 bases removed from V and 8 bases from J, the gap between germline ends came to 15 bases. CDR1 is SGHTA and CDR2 is FQGNSA in the germline V gene. In nucleotides, the CDR3 is TGTGCCAGCAGCACTTACAGCAGTCAAGGCTACACCTTC. Its translation is CASSTYSSQGYTF.

The chain is built from TRBV7-8 and TRBJ1-5; D remains ambiguous. V was shortened by 5 bases and J by 5 bases, with 16 bases between the two germline ends. This CDR3 is built from 15 residues. Per the germline V gene, CDR1 is SGHVS and CDR2 is FQNEAQ. DNA for the CDR3: TGTGCCAGCAGCGCGCAGGATACGGGATATCAGCCCCAGCATTTT. Its protein product is CASSAQDTGYQPQHF.

The chain uses TRBV15 and TRBJ2-1; 13 bases line up with TRBD2. The CDR3 spans 20 residues. V gave up 3 bases and J gave up 0 bases; unmatched junction bases: 11. Germline V gives CDR1 LNHNV, CDR2 YYDKDF (reference sequence). CDR3 in amino acids: CATSSARLAGGPSSYNEQFF. In nucleotides, the CDR3 is TGTGCCACCAGCAGTGCCCGACTAGCGGGAGGACCCAGCTCCTACAATGAGCAGTTCTTC.

The chain combines TRBV7-2 with TRBJ1-1, with D possibly matching TRBD1 (6 bases). Germline assignment: CDR1 SGHTA and CDR2 FQGNSA. This CDR3 contains 15 residues. V was pared by 1 base and J by 4 bases, with 13 bases between. This chain's CDR3 is CASSLGGGYGTEAFF. CDR3 in DNA: TGTGCCAGCAGCTTAGGAGGGGGGTACGGCACTGAAGCTTTCTTT. The full variable domain, completed using reference TRBV7-2 and TRBJ1-1, is GAGVSQSPSNKVTEKGKDVELRCDPISGHTALYWYRQSLGQGLEFLIYFQGNSAPDKSGLPSDRFSAERTGGSVSTLTIQRTQQEDSAVYLCASSLGGGYGTEAFFGQGTRLTVV.

This chain uses TRBV19 with TRBJ1-1; 9 nucleotides align to TRBD1. V trimming: 5 bases; J trimming: 4 bases; junction bases outside the gene matches: 11. This CDR3 region has 16 residues. Per germline, CDR1 LNHDA and CDR2 SQIVND (reference sequence). This CDR3 is CASSLPPQGAGTEAFF. The CDR3 bases are TGTGCCAGTAGTCTCCCCCCACAGGGGGCGGGCACTGAAGCTTTCTTT.

V and J are TRBV18 and TRBJ2-5, with D perhaps matching TRBD1 or TRBD2 (5 bases each). CDR3 size: 14 residues. The V gene's germline CDR1 is KGHSH and CDR2 LQKENI. Trimming left V 2 bases short and J 2 bases short, with 9 bases between. The DNA for the CDR3 is TGTGCCAGCTCACCAAGGGACGGACAAGAGACCCAGTACTTC. It translates to CASSPRDGQETQYF.

In DNA, the CDR3 is TGTGCCAGCAGCATAGGACAGGGCGCAGATACGCAGTATTTT. Translation: CASSIGQGADTQYF. The V and J genes are TRBV21-1 and TRBJ2-3; the table's TRBD1 call for D was not verified on the DNA. TRBV21-1 is a pseudogene segment. The CDR3 is 14 amino acids.

The chain has TRBV19 and TRBJ1-5, with D possibly TRBD1 on 5 matching bases. CDR3 length equals 14 residues. V was pared by 4 bases and J by 7 bases, with 14 bases between. CDR1 is LNHDA, CDR2 SQIVND, per germline (reference sequence). CDR3: CASSTPRVGQPQHF. The CDR3 DNA is TGTGCCAGTAGTACTCCCAGGGTAGGGCAGCCCCAGCATTTT. Based on the CDR3 plus reference TRBV19 and TRBJ1-5, the full variable domain is DGGITQSPKYLFRKEGQNVTLSCEQNLNHDAMYWYRQDPGQGLRLIYYSQIVNDFQKGDIAEGYSVSREKKESFPLTVTSAQKNPTAFYLCASSTPRVGQPQHFGDGTRLSIL.

This rearrangement joins TRBV5-5 to TRBJ2-1; tentative D call: TRBD1 (5 bases). CDR3 length equals 15 residues. Germline V gene sequence: CDR1 SGHKS, CDR2 YYEKEE (reference sequence). V was trimmed by 0 bases and J by 2 bases, leaving 9 bases between them. CDR3 sequence (DNA): TGTGCCAGCAGCTTGGACGGACACACCTACAATGAGCAGTTCTTC. Its protein is CASSLDGHTYNEQFF.

The chain has TRBV7-6 and TRBJ2-5; weak D call: TRBD2 (6 bases). Trimming stripped 6 bases from V and 4 bases from J, with 12 bases between. The CDR3 totals 13 residues. Per germline, CDR1 SGHVS and CDR2 FNYEAQ. The CDR3 DNA follows: TGTGCCAGCAGGCCCCGGGGAGGAGAGACCCAGTACTTC. Residues: CASRPRGGETQYF. The complete variable domain, with remaining parts taken from reference TRBV7-6 and TRBJ2-5, reads GAGVSQSPRYKVTKRGQDVALRCDPISGHVSLYWYRQALGQGPEFLTYFNYEAQQDKSGLPNDRFSAERPEGSISTLTIQRTEQRDSAMYRCASRPRGGETQYFGPGTRLLVL.

This chain uses TRBV29-1 with TRBJ2-1; 8 bases map to TRBD2. Losses at the gene ends were 3 bases for V and 0 bases for J; bases not matched to a gene: 13. The CDR3 loop spans 18 amino acids. CDR1 is SQVTM and CDR2 is ANQGSEA in the germline V gene. CDR3 region: CSVEAQLAGTHSYNEQFF. The DNA for the CDR3 is TGCAGCGTTGAGGCCCAGCTAGCGGGTACCCACTCCTACAATGAGCAGTTCTTC.

V gene TRBV11-2 combines with J gene TRBJ1-1; D is perhaps TRBD1 (6 bases). Germline-derived CDR1 and CDR2 are SGHAT and FQNNGV. Trimming cost V 5 bases and J 6 bases, with 10 bases left between them. The CDR3 has 12 amino acids. The CDR3 sequence is CASSPTGSEAFF. The CDR3 nucleotides read TGTGCCAGCAGCCCAACAGGGTCTGAAGCTTTCTTT.

The chain is built from TRBV27 and TRBJ2-2; possibly TRBD1 for D (6 bases). The germline CDR1 and CDR2 sequences are MNHEY and SMNVEV (reference sequence). The CDR3 contains 16 residues. Trimming removed 10 bases at V and 7 bases at J, with 25 bases between. CDR3 loop: CATGPQTGWLDGELFF. CDR3 nucleotide sequence: TGTGCCACCGGACCACAAACAGGGTGGTTGGACGGGGAGCTGTTTTTT.

The V gene is TRBV5-1, the J gene TRBJ2-1; D is unresolved. CDR3 length equals 15 residues. The germline V and J ends were trimmed by 1 base and 0 bases, with 8 bases remaining between them. Germline V gene sequence: CDR1 SGHRS, CDR2 YFSETQ. DNA of the CDR3: TGCGCCAGCAGCTTGATGGCAAGCTCCTACAATGAGCAGTTCTTC. Translating it yields CASSLMASSYNEQFF.

This clone was seen a single time. V and J are TRBV11-2 and TRBJ2-7; D possibly corresponds to TRBD2 (6 bases). V lost 3 bases and J 5 bases, leaving 11 bases between the germline ends. The CDR3 is 13 residues long. The germline CDR1 and CDR2 sequences are SGHAT and FQNNGV. Here the CDR3 reads CASSFLAAHEQYF. The CDR3 nucleotides are TGTGCCAGCAGCTTCTTAGCGGCACACGAGCAGTACTTC.

This clone was seen more than once but under ten times. The chain recombines TRBV7-2 with TRBJ1-6; the D is unclear. Germline CDR1 and CDR2: SGHTA and FQGNSA. Trimming took 7 bases from V and 0 from J, leaving 10 bases between them. CDR3 size: 15 residues. The CDR3 nucleotides read TGTGCCAGCATCCGACACAGCTCCTATAATTCACCCCTCCACTTT. Protein: CASIRHSSYNSPLHF.

V is TRBV19 and J is TRBJ2-2, with TRBD1 matching over 9 bases. Germline V CDR1 and CDR2: LNHDA, SQIVND (reference sequence). J lost 3 bases, V lost 7 bases, and 15 bases had no gene match. This CDR3 has 18 amino acids. The CDR3 loop reads CASTLGVDRGKDTGELFF. The CDR3 region has the DNA TGTGCCAGTACCCTAGGGGTTGACAGGGGGAAGGACACCGGGGAGCTGTTTTTT.

This chain uses TRBV28 with TRBJ1-1, with D maybe TRBD1 (5 bases). The CDR3 sequence is 14 residues long. V shed 6 bases and J shed 5 bases, with 16 bases lying between them. CDR1 and CDR2 (germline): MDHEN, SYDVKM. In nucleotides, the CDR3 is TGTGCCAGCAGCCCCGGTGGGGGAAGGACTGAAGCTTTCTTT. Amino acids: CASSPGGGRTEAFF.

V and J are TRBV7-2 and TRBJ1-4; TRBD1 aligns across 8 bases. The J segment lost 6 bases and the V segment lost 4 bases, leaving 4 bases of the junction unmatched. CDR3 length: 14 amino acids. The germline V gene encodes CDR1 SGHTA and CDR2 FQGNSA. CDR3: CASSSLTGDEKLFF. CDR3 DNA: TGTGCCAGCAGCTCTCTGACAGGGGATGAAAAACTGTTTTTT.

The rearrangement uses TRBV4-2 and TRBJ2-6; D call uncertain. V was cut by 5 bases and J by 0 bases, with 11 bases left in between. The CDR3 length is 16 residues. The germline CDR1 and CDR2 sequences are LGHNA and YNFKEQ. The CDR3 nucleotides read TGTGCCAGCAGCGAAGGACGCTCCTCTGGGGCCAACGTCCTGACTTTC. Translation gives CASSEGRSSGANVLTF.

The chain uses TRBV20-1 and TRBJ2-1, with TRBD2 as a possible D gene (6 bases). Trimming took off 3 bases at V and 14 bases at J, with 11 bases between the two ends. The CDR3 runs 10 residues. The germline V gene has CDR1 DFQATT and CDR2 SNEGSKA (reference sequence). CDR3 sequence (DNA): TGCAGTGCTAGCAAGACTAGAAAGTTCTTC. Residues: CSASKTRKFF.

The J gene is TRBJ1-1, the V gene TRBV28; D gene unclear. Germline loops: CDR1 MDHEN, CDR2 SYDVKM. Trimming removed 3 bases at V and 5 bases at J, with 16 bases between. The CDR3 runs to 15 residues. The CDR3: CASSLVSLRRTEAFF. The CDR3 DNA follows: TGTGCCAGCAGTTTGGTCAGCCTGAGGAGGACTGAAGCTTTCTTT.

The chain uses TRBV18 and TRBJ1-5, with TRBD1 identical over 7 bases. The CDR3 sequence is 14 residues long. The germline CDR1 and CDR2 sequences are KGHSH and LQKENI. Trimming at V came to 6 bases and at J to 3 bases, leaving 5 bases not matched to a gene. The CDR3 DNA follows: TGTGCCAGCTCCCACAGGGGCCTCAATCAGCCCCAGCATTTT. It encodes CASSHRGLNQPQHF.

This chain connects TRBV10-1 to TRBJ2-3, with 10 positions matching TRBD2. The ends lost 5 bases at V and 0 bases at J; junction bases unmatched: 8. This CDR3 spans 17 amino acids. From germline, CDR1 is WNHNN and CDR2 SYGVQD (reference sequence). The CDR3 spells CASSPRTSGSSTDTQYF. The CDR3 coding sequence is TGCGCCAGCAGTCCCCGGACTAGCGGTTCTAGCACAGATACGCAGTATTTT.

The gene calls are TRBV5-6 and TRBJ2-1; D ambiguous. CDR3 length equals 13 residues. The ends were cut back, 4 bases at V and 6 bases at J, with 11 bases in the middle. Germline loops: CDR1 SGHDT, CDR2 YYEEEE. The CDR3 DNA follows: TGTGCCAGCAGCGACCCCAGAACCAATGAGCAGTTCTTC. Amino acids: CASSDPRTNEQFF.

This chain connects TRBV7-9 to TRBJ2-7, with D unclear. Germline CDR1 is SEHNR and CDR2 is FQNEAQ (reference sequence). Trimming took off 4 bases at V and 0 bases at J, with 19 bases between the two ends. This CDR3 region has 17 residues. The CDR3 nucleotides read TGTGCCAGCAGCTCCCGCCTTGAGGCGACATACTCCTACGAGCAGTACTTC. Translating it yields CASSSRLEATYSYEQYF.

The V gene is TRBV7-2, the J gene TRBJ2-7; 8 bases fit TRBD2. V was clipped by 3 bases and J by 3 bases; unmatched bases: 13. CDR1 and CDR2 (germline): SGHTA, FQGNSA. The CDR3 runs to 17 residues. The CDR3 DNA is TGTGCCAGCAGCTTGGCTAGCGGGCCGACCACGTTCTACGAGCAGTACTTC. The encoded protein is CASSLASGPTTFYEQYF. Drawing the rest from reference TRBV7-2 and TRBJ2-7, the complete variable domain is GAGVSQSPSNKVTEKGKDVELRCDPISGHTALYWYRQSLGQGLEFLIYFQGNSAPDKSGLPSDRFSAERTGGSVSTLTIQRTQQEDSAVYLCASSLASGPTTFYEQYFGPGTRLTVT.